Shown below are 14 T cell receptor beta chains from a single sample sequenced in a study of regulatory T cells in long-lasting Graves disease. Sequencing libraries for TCR beta were prepared with iRepertoire HTBI primers and Arm-PCR of CDR3 regions. MiXCR, applied by TCRdb to the multiplex PCR reads, yields one record per CDR3 protein. The top ten clones hold more than 15% of a sample with roughly 610,000 distinct CDR3 sequences, 16% of them seen once. Documented time point: newly diagnosed GD, antithyroid drugs for less than 3 months. RNA isolated from PBMCs was used to make the TCR library. These records were also assigned to another study, of T cells in Graves' hyperthyroidism and ophthalmopathy.

The sample was peripheral blood mononuclear cells (PBMCs), taken at new diagnosis, from a patient treated with antithyroid drugs. The receptor set was obtained from a woman in her 30s with Graves disease.

The chain's CDR3 is CASSSRPGHSSTDTQYF. Written as DNA, the CDR3 is TGTGCCAGTAGTTCGAGACCGGGCCATTCTAGCACAGATACGCAGTATTTT. This chain joins TRBV19 and TRBJ2-3; no clear D. This CDR3 comprises 17 residues. V was clipped by 5 bases and J by 0 bases, with 18 bases between them. Germline V CDR1 and CDR2: LNHDA, SQIVND (reference sequence).

Ten or more counts support this clonotype. A junction boundary mismatches the germline segment, possibly from a read error. The chain joins TRBV11-2 to TRBJ2-1, with 7 positions matching TRBD2. The CDR3 spans 15 residues. The germline CDR1 and CDR2 sequences are SGHAT and FQNNGV. The CDR3 DNA is TGTGCTAGCAGCCTCTCTACGGGGGGCTACAATGAGCAGTTCTTC. As protein: CASSLSTGGYNEQFF.

This clonotype was picked up many times. Here the CDR3 DNA reads TGTGCCAGCAGTCTTGGACAGGGGGTCTTGAGTCAGCCCCAGCATTTT. Protein: CASSLGQGVLSQPQHF. The J gene is TRBJ1-5, the V gene TRBV12-3 or TRBV12-4, with 10 bases fitting TRBD1. The CDR3 loop spans 16 amino acids. V trimming: 5 bases; J trimming: 6 bases; junction bases outside the gene matches: 10.

The V and J genes are TRBV18 and TRBJ2-2, with 10 bases lining up with TRBD2. The V segment lost 6 bases and the J segment 5 bases; nucleotides outside the gene matches: 12. The CDR3 contains 17 residues. Germline V gene sequence: CDR1 KGHSH, CDR2 LQKENI. The CDR3 DNA reads TGTGCCAGCTCCCGAGGAGCGGGAGGGCCTCGGACCGGGGAGCTGTTTTTT. This gives the protein CASSRGAGGPRTGELFF.

The genes are TRBV20-1 and TRBJ2-3; D unclear. Germline assignment: CDR1 DFQATT and CDR2 SNEGSKA (reference sequence). Trimming took 3 bases from V and 4 from J, leaving 11 bases between them. The CDR3 length is 13 residues. CDR3 loop: CSASPFSADTQYF. CDR3 coding DNA: TGCAGTGCTAGCCCCTTTTCGGCAGATACGCAGTATTTT.

Turning to this clonotype: With a much larger clone just one base away, this may be a read error. The chain couples TRBV6-1 to TRBJ2-7, with 9 bases that match TRBD1. The CDR3 is 16 residues long. The V and J ends lost 6 bases and 4 bases, in that order; junction bases with no gene match: 13. Looked up from germline, CDR1 is MNHNS and CDR2 is SASEGT. The CDR3 protein is CASRFSSGQGKYEQYF. The CDR3 coding sequence is TGTGCCAGCAGGTTTTCCTCGGGACAGGGTAAATACGAGCAGTACTTC.

This clonotype was detected only a few times. The chain couples TRBV20-1 to TRBJ2-1; 9 positions match TRBD2. CDR3 length equals 20 residues. Germline V gene data show CDR1 as DFQATT and CDR2 as SNEGSKA (reference sequence). J gave up 8 bases and V 2 bases, and 25 bases lay outside the gene matches. CDR3 nucleotide sequence: TGCAGTGCTAGAATCCCCGGGACAGTGATTAGCGGGAGTGGGTTTGATGAGCAGTTCTTC. Translated: CSARIPGTVISGSGFDEQFF.

This clonotype was counted many times. The V and J genes are TRBV28 and TRBJ2-7, with TRBD1 identical over 9 bases. Trimming removed 4 bases from V and 7 bases from J; junction bases left unmatched: 5. The CDR3 sequence is 13 residues long. Germline CDR1 reads MDHEN; CDR2 reads SYDVKM. CDR3 protein: CASSSHRGLEQYF. In DNA, the CDR3 is TGTGCCAGCAGTTCACACAGGGGGCTGGAGCAGTACTTC.

This clonotype came up once. V is TRBV18 and J is TRBJ2-1, with a weak D call TRBD2 (6 bases). Germline-derived CDR1 and CDR2 are KGHSH and LQKENI. The germline V and J ends were trimmed by 3 bases and 8 bases, with 17 bases remaining between them. This CDR3 is built from 15 residues. CDR3 in DNA: TGTGCCAGCTCACCGAGGCTAGCGCCTGCGGATGAGCAGTTCTTC. The encoded protein is CASSPRLAPADEQFF.

In this sample, this clonotype turned up a few times. The V call is TRBV20-1, the J call TRBJ1-6; TRBD1 aligns across 8 bases. V shed 6 bases and J 9 bases; nucleotides not matched to a gene: 16. The V gene's germline CDR1 is DFQATT and CDR2 SNEGSKA (reference sequence). The CDR3 has 16 amino acids. The CDR3 region has the DNA TGCAGTGCGAGACCGGGACGACAGGGGAGAGGTTCACCCCTCCACTTT. Amino acids: CSARPGRQGRGSPLHF.

The chain links TRBV11-3 to TRBJ1-1, with 10 bases aligning to TRBD1. The CDR3 has 14 residues. The trim removed 4 bases at V and 11 bases at J, leaving 10 bases unmatched. Looked up from germline, CDR1 is SGHNT and CDR2 is YENEEA. The CDR3 reads CASSYGQGDRSAFF. In DNA, the CDR3 is TGTGCCAGCAGCTATGGACAGGGGGACCGTTCGGCTTTCTTT.

This clonotype was counted many times. The gene calls are TRBV28 and TRBJ2-7; TRBD1 matches at 7 bases. CDR3 length: 14 residues. With V trimmed by 6 bases and J by 4 bases, 9 bases remained unmatched. Germline V gene data show CDR1 as MDHEN and CDR2 as SYDVKM. CDR3 nucleotides: TGTGCCAGCAGACTAGGACAGGAACAGTACGAGCAGTACTTC. Residues: CASRLGQEQYEQYF.

Of note for this clonotype: A read error may explain this, as a much larger clone is one base away. V usage is TRBV20-1 and J usage is TRBJ1-1, with D unclear. Germline CDR1 and CDR2: DFQATT and SNEGSKA (reference sequence). CDR3 size: 11 residues. The germline V and J ends were trimmed by 6 bases and 3 bases, with 8 bases remaining between them. The CDR3 loop is CSAQPDTEAFF. The CDR3, as DNA: TGCAGTGCCCAGCCCGACACTGAAGCTTTCTTT.

This clonotype was seen ten or more times. The chain carries TRBV27 and TRBJ2-7, with TRBD1 matching 9 bases. Per germline, CDR1 MNHEY and CDR2 SMNVEV (reference sequence). The CDR3 sequence is 15 residues long. Trimming took 2 bases from V and 9 from J; bases not matched to a gene: 11. The CDR3: CASSLDATGGGVQYF. CDR3 bases: TGTGCCAGCAGTTTAGACGCGACAGGGGGTGGTGTGCAGTACTTC.